This TCR beta chain came from a study of shared clonotypes between healthy human individuals. The ends were cut back, 0 bases at V and 7 bases at J, with 8 bases in the middle. CDR1 and CDR2 from the germline V gene are MGHRA and YSYEKL. This CDR3 spans 13 amino acids. Each of the donors was a healthy adult who was HIV-negative and had not had a recent acute infection or vaccination. The count of this clone is one. The authors ran the assay at deep level. Profiling relied on immunoSEQ multiplex PCR, and the TCRdb table lists in-frame clones only, not all of them. This sample has over a million clones, with approximately 98.5% found just once.

The chain carries TRBV4-1 and TRBJ2-3; D gene unclear. The receptor comes from a young man in good health. The sample consisted of naive CD4+ T cells sorted from blood. The subset is: CD45RA+ positively selected. This CDR3 reads CASSQDGGYTQYF. CDR3 bases: TGCGCCAGCAGCCAAGATGGCGGTTATACGCAGTATTTT.